The sequence of this T cell receptor (beta chain) was determined in a study of cytomegalovirus exposure and HLA in healthy donors. Sampled while nominally healthy, donors likely had unrecorded immune exposures. The J segment lost 2 bases and the V segment lost 3 bases, leaving 12 bases of the junction unmatched. Germline CDR1 and CDR2: SGHRS and YFSETQ. The CDR3 is 19 amino acids. This clone was detected only a few times. Its antigen is unknown. PCR used 60 Vbeta primers and 13 Jbeta primers. TCRdb's copy holds only in-frame clones and misses some; the assay was immunoSEQ multiplex PCR. The sample has some 190,000 clones, about 80% seen once. General study findings and limits: In a later analysis, an Asian-associated ancestry cluster reportedly showed fewer N-insertions than the approximately 670-donor mean. From TCR beta sequences, most subjects' HLA-A and HLA-B alleles were reportedly predicted accurately. As a later analysis showed, a missense DCLRE1C variant was linked to trimming of TCR beta V- and J-genes.

This clonotype was obtained from a woman aged 40-49 years in good health and CMV-seronegative. V usage is TRBV5-1 and J usage is TRBJ2-2, with 11 bases aligning to TRBD2. Sequenced sample: PBMCs. CDR3 bases: TGCGCCAGCAGCTCCTATGCCTCTACTAGCGGGGGCAACACCGGGGAGCTGTTTTTT. It yields the protein CASSSYASTSGGNTGELFF.